This TCR beta chain was found in a study of T cells after yellow fever vaccination. Study results and caveats: Repertoires obtained by FACS sorting could include abundant clonotypes that entered as contaminants from the bulk population. Weaker overall was a secondary response that nonetheless peaked faster, on day 5 versus 15. Only a small proportion of the clonotypes turned up in both the CD4 and the CD8 compartments, likely arising from convergent recombination.

TCRdb redid the calling of the 5' RACE reads with MiXCR, one entry per CDR3 protein. The sample yields around 600,000 distinct CDR3 sequences, 9% to 15% seen once. On this clonotype: As yet, its antigen is unknown.

CDR1 and CDR2 from the germline V gene are MNHEY and SMNVEV (reference sequence). V shed 3 bases and J 6 bases; nucleotides not matched to a gene: 6. This CDR3 comprises 15 residues. This sequence originates from a man between 25 and 39 years old who received the YFV17D yellow fever vaccine. This specimen consisted of PBMCs, obtained on the day of the yellow fever booster vaccination. The chain couples TRBV27 to TRBJ2-1, with TRBD2 matching over 9 bases. The CDR3 spells CASSLRTSVVNEQFF. In DNA, the CDR3 is TGTGCCAGCAGTTTGAGGACTAGCGTAGTCAATGAGCAGTTCTTC.